The present entry profiles one TCR beta chain with its context. Its target antigen remains unknown. The library was generated by the immunoSEQ multiplex PCR assay. For the multiplex PCR, a mixture combining 60 forward primers for TCR Vbeta segments and 13 reverse primers for TCR Jbeta segments was used. Amplification of the CDR3 region of rearranged TCR beta genes was performed with a multiplex PCR assay on genomic DNA. The amplified TCR beta libraries were sequenced on the Illumina HiSeq System as 87-base-pair reads. The paper's processing steps were these. A later analysis counted approximately 76 million unique TCR beta chains across the 600 to 850 repertoires, and 9 million to 14 million of these chains were shared by at least two donors. To remove PCR and sequencing errors, raw reads were error-corrected and collapsed into unique sequences using a nearest-neighbor algorithm that merged closely related sequences. To assign V, D and J gene segments, CDR3 sequences were aligned to IMGT reference sequences. For a sequence to be retained, a match of at least six nucleotides to both a V gene segment and a J gene segment was required. A rearrangement counted as productive if the CDR3 had no stop codons and remained in frame with V and J, and every other rearrangement counted as non-productive. Following IMGT convention, CDR3 was defined as the stretch from the second conserved V-encoded cysteine to the conserved J-encoded phenylalanine. The earlier analysis of 500 to 750 of the donors excluded any sequence lacking an unambiguous match to a single V gene segment. An earlier analysis of fewer than 650 of the donors classified V segments as functional when productive rearrangements were above 56.7% and as segregating when the standard deviation between donors was above 5%. A statistical classification framework was built to diagnose cytomegalovirus status from the catalog of TCR beta chain sequences. In a later analysis, TCR nucleotide sequences were compared against IMGT/GENE-DB human TR gene sequences so that V and J genes could be assigned. Using the TCRdist pipeline, a later analysis assigned CDR3 sequences along with most-parsimonious VDJ recombination scenarios. In a later analysis, each TCR beta chain was defined by its CDR3 amino acid sequence together with its V-gene family, and reads lacking a unique V-gene family were excluded. To address suspected cross-contamination and a sequencing artifact, a later analysis removed roughly 580 highly shared, low-generation-probability nucleotide sequences. In a later analysis, a clonal expansion index was calculated for each public chain from normalized within-repertoire ranks of inferred template counts. A later analysis computed generation probabilities with a VDJ recombination model fitted to out-of-frame rearrangements, and checked the results against IGoR. Hypergeometric tests were used in a later analysis to score TCR-TCR, TCR-HLA and TCR-CMV co-occurrence, with a repertoire-size bias correction applied to the TCR pairs. To estimate false discovery rates, a later analysis permuted the HLA or CMV assignments 20 times. In a later analysis, co-occurring TCRs were grouped using DBSCAN, with TCRdist sequence similarity added in when clustering inside HLA-allele-positive subsets. Co-occurrence clustering excluded repertoires with fewer than 30,000 or more than 120,000 public chains, plus five with anomalous nucleotide sharing. Entries here come from immuneACCESS through TCRdb and include only in-frame sequences with V and J called. Some clones fail to appear in such tables; in the studies checked, an unresolved V gene covers under half of the shortfall, and the cause of the remainder is unknown. V, J and clone size reflect that table, while D and trimming were determined from the DNA. The sample's records list more than 95,000 clones. The ten largest clonotypes hold around 2.7% of the sample.

The cohort was made up of about 670 healthy bone marrow donors. At the time of sampling, every cohort member was nominally healthy, though immune exposures that went unrecorded were likely present. The donor tested CMV seronegative, placing the donor among the roughly 350 seronegative members of the cohort. A peripheral blood sample was collected from each donor, and TCR beta sequencing was performed on peripheral blood mononuclear cells. Genomic DNA was extracted from the blood cell samples with the Qiagen DNeasy Blood Extraction Kit. The sample belongs to a study of cytomegalovirus exposure and HLA in healthy donors (dated by TCRdb to 2015 to 2018). For the study in its entirety: According to an earlier analysis of a few hundred of the donors, 200 million or so T cells yielded 117 million unique TCR beta sequences and about 300 Gb of sequence data. An early release that covered about 640 HLA-typed donors contained approximately 290 gigabases of sequencing data and tens of millions of unique TCR sequences. Of the roughly 400 genotyped donors, about 84% fell in the genetic ancestry cluster associated with self-reported Caucasian donors. The study aimed to test whether signatures of past pathogen exposure could be identified by cataloging public T cell receptors. The study profiled the T cell repertoires of 500 to 800 subjects by immunosequencing and related them to cytomegalovirus serostatus. A separate validation cohort of roughly 120 different subjects was used in addition to the roughly 670-subject first cohort. High-throughput TCR immunosequencing, statistical association of individual TCRs with disease status, and machine learning were combined to predict cytomegalovirus infection status. In a later analysis, previously published TCR beta repertoires from 600 to 850 donors were re-analyzed and high-resolution HLA genotyping was added so that TCR occurrence patterns could be studied. The later analysis used no new phenotypic data to find candidate immune exposures, relying instead on TCR beta sequences and their occurrence across donors. To decide whether each TCR beta V gene segment behaved as functional or pseudogenic, an earlier analysis of fewer than 750 of the donors relied on high-throughput TCR beta sequencing. Donor age, sex, ethnicity and CMV serostatus were compiled alongside the repertoire data. In a later genetic analysis, genome-wide SNP genotypes for 398 of the 666 donors were used, and that subset was treated as a discovery cohort. All discovery cohort repertoires had been generated using a single sequencing platform. HLA typing included class I and class II loci at four-digit resolution. The number of typed donors differed by locus: about 629-640 for A, B, C, DRB1 and DQB1; 500 to 550 for DQA1; around 580 for DPA1; and about 450 for DPB1. Four or five DR-DQ haplotypes were handled as single units for association and clustering because linkage in the cohort was strong. Among some 410 genotyped donors of the cohort, an average of around 240,000 unique TCR beta nucleotide sequences were sequenced per donor, about a sixth of them non-productive.

Findings and caveats that apply to the study as a whole: Because counts were too low, seventeen rarely observed V segments, including chromosome 9 orphons, were excluded from the earlier analysis of 587 of the donors. An association between a missense DCLRE1C variant and V-gene and J-gene trimming of TCR beta chains was found in a later genetic analysis and replicated in an independent cohort. The 87-base-pair reads could not distinguish some IMGT-functional V segments, including TRBV6-2 and TRBV6-3, so those segments were excluded. According to a later analysis, parvovirus B19, influenza, CMV and Epstein-Barr virus appeared linked to several top co-occurrence clusters. In both the original and validation cohorts, the classifier was reported to diagnose cytomegalovirus status with high specificity and sensitivity. In a later analysis, more than 15,000 TCR beta sequences were associated with specific HLA alleles at a false discovery rate of 0.05. In a later analysis, TCR association rates were found to vary across HLA loci, with the most associated TCRs seen for DRB1 alleles and the fewest for HLA-C alleles. A few of the identified cytomegalovirus-associated TCR beta chains were confirmed in vitro to be specific for cytomegalovirus antigens. CMV serostatus was the only immune exposure information available for the cohort. Correlated functional status among segregating V segments might reflect linkage disequilibrium, but an unknown experimental factor could not be ruled out. In a later analysis, HLA-associated TCR beta chains showed more clonal expansion and lower generation probabilities than non-associated chains that were equally common. According to a later genetic analysis, donors in an Asian-associated ancestry cluster had fewer N-insertions in productive TCRs than the approximately 670-donor mean. While some public TCRs were present in many individuals, most TCR sequences turned up only very rarely across donors. The cohort was sequenced for TCR beta chains only, and without alpha or paired-chain data the features that could be detected were limited. Broadly in line with IMGT annotations, most TCR beta V segments showed up in productive rearrangements about 87% or about 30% of the time in an earlier analysis of 450 to 750 of the donors. When HLA alleles, especially DR and DQ, strongly co-occurred, TCR associations were difficult to assign to individual alleles. The study gave a list of over 150 TCR beta chains associated with cytomegalovirus. A cluster of highly shared sequence variants was judged likely to represent a technical artifact of the sequencing pipeline. Sequencing depth was assumed to be roughly uniform across donors in the presence/absence analyses, though that assumption may not hold. A further reported finding was that TCR beta sequences accurately predicted the HLA-A and HLA-B alleles for most subjects in the first cohort. Because HLA typing was unavailable for some donors at each locus, only the typed subset was used in association tests. Most CMV-associated TCR beta chains appeared to be HLA-restricted in a later analysis, and the HLA associations seemed to be driven largely by CMV exposure. The authors suggested that the approach could potentially be extended to other disease states and immunological phenotypes.

The CDR3 contains 14 residues, cysteine and phenylalanine counted. Of all the DNA, just the CDR3 is kept, 42 bases in frame from base 1. V was cut back by 0 bases and J by 2 bases, leaving a gap of 8 bases between them. The germline V gene gives CDR1 as LGHNA and CDR2 as YSLEER. Specimen: PBMCs. This receptor chain uses TRBV4-3 and TRBJ2-7, with no reliable assignment of the D segment. This clonotype was obtained from a man aged 30 to 39 in good health and CMV-seronegative. The DNA sequence is TGCGCCAGCAGCCAAGACCAGGCAACCTACGAGCAGTACTTC. This translates into CASSQDQATYEQYF.